These T cell receptor beta chains were read from a single sample in a study of blood T cell repertoires in COVID-19. The protocol was immunoSEQ multiplex PCR, while the TCRdb copy is restricted to in-frame clones and leaves out a portion. Of approximately 170,000 clones listed, roughly 80% are singletons. Sequencing input: peripheral blood. The receptor set was obtained from a woman aged 80 or over with acute or convalescent COVID-19. Each CDR3 is given with its conserved first and last residue. Clone size is stated in some rows and not others, as once, few, many or a class when expanded.

TRBV18 | - | CASSRGQGGNQPQHF
TRBV2 | - | CASSVSGNTEAFF
TRBV19 | few | CASSSAGRLTEAFF
TRBV5-1 | - | CASSRVAGAQETQYF
TRBV3-1/TRBV3-2 | - | CASSQGAALRDEQYF
TRBV4-3 | - | CASSQGSIEGKLFF
TRBV9 | - | CASSVSPGTGGFGGELFF
TRBV10-3 | - | CATNGQGRYNEQFF
TRBV7-9 | - | CASRPGTGVNTEAFF
TRBV10-3 | - | CAITDREKYEQYF
TRBV29-1 | - | CSVASGGRYEQYF
TRBV30 | - | CAWSVGGLSETQYF
TRBV29-1 | - | CSVVGTGTGNTIYF
TRBV28 | - | CASTPIPQGTYEQYF
TRBV19 | - | CASSIDLAGEGYEQYF
TRBV27 | - | CASALTSGYTQYF
TRBV11-1 | - | CASSPGLAGVRNEQFF
TRBV19 | - | CASSIQSTGELFF
TRBV7-9 | - | CASSQGLAAYEQYF
TRBV5-1 | - | CASSLPLEGGATGELFF
TRBV29-1 | - | CSVDTRGEGNEQFF
TRBV30 | - | CAWSLRQTGTVSSYEQYF
TRBV9 | few | CASSRGQDNSPLHF
TRBV27 | - | CASSQDFGNQPQHF
TRBV5-1 | - | CASSLWTDNNEQFF
TRBV6-4 | - | CASSGTGQGRQPQHF
TRBV28 | once | CATLGTANTEAFF
TRBV5-4 | - | CASSSPTSGSRETQYF
TRBV9 | once | CASSVGQGYNEQFF
TRBV7-2 | - | CASSSRADRAYEQYF
TRBV14 | - | CASSRTAIYGYTF
TRBV6-9 | - | CASGYRTGSPYEQYF
TRBV7-9 | - | CASSFDTGFLAQGLYEQYF
TRBV19 | - | CASSRLSIDNNYGYTF
TRBV6-6 | - | CASRERQGGIGELFF
TRBV6-5 | - | CASSPSGQGYEQYF
TRBV7-9 | - | CASSLLGGGKETQYF
TRBV11-1 | few | CASSLGEMVSGTEAFF
TRBV6-2/TRBV6-3 | once | CASSYFAGQPQHF
TRBV5-4 | - | CASSLDRGREQYF
TRBV21-1 | - | CASSINPGQGAPNTGELFF
TRBV19 | few | CASRLTGQNNSPLHF
TRBV9 | - | CASSAGQGFEQFF
TRBV12-3/TRBV12-4 | once | CASSTGGYEQYF